A single T cell receptor (beta chain) is shown here with its context. The CDR3 has 14 residues. Germline-derived CDR1 and CDR2 are LGHNT and FRNRAP. J was trimmed by 5 bases and V by 6 bases; bases with no gene match: 7. The PCR ran on 60 Vbeta and 13 Jbeta primers. Some clones are missing from TCRdb's copy, which holds only in-frame ones; the method was immunoSEQ multiplex PCR. The sample holds some 70,000 clones, around 72% seen once. This record belongs to a study of cytomegalovirus exposure and HLA in healthy donors. The receptor's source is a male donor in good health and CMV-seropositive. Sequencing was performed on PBMCs. The V call is TRBV12-5, the J call TRBJ2-1; TRBD2 matches at 7 bases. The CDR3 here is CASGWREINNEQFF. CDR3 DNA: TGTGCTAGTGGCTGGCGGGAGATAAACAATGAGCAGTTCTTC.